The source of this T cell receptor (beta chain) is a study of tumor and adjacent non-tumor tissue in lung cancer. The CDR3 contains 15 residues. Per germline, CDR1 SGHNT and CDR2 YENEEA. As for this clonotype: An end of the junction does not agree with germline; a read error may underlie this.

RNA was extracted from bulk tissue without any cell sorting. Distant lung tissue was collected more than 3 cm away from the tumor edge. A modified ARM-PCR protocol with three rounds of nested PCR amplified TCRbeta. Via MiXCR, TCRdb re-called the multiplex PCR reads, giving one row per CDR3 protein. The data hold approximately 79,000 distinct CDR3 sequences, with approximately 82% observed a single time. The rearrangement uses TRBV11-3 and TRBJ1-1, with D perhaps matching TRBD1 (6 bases). The source is a man between 65 and 79 years old with non-small cell lung cancer. The sequencing sample was made of distant non-tumor lung tissue. The CDR3 DNA sequence: TGTGGCAGCAGCCACACCACCGCAGGGGACACTGAAGCTTTCTTT. This gives the protein CGSSHTTAGDTEAFF.